The present TCR beta chain was sequenced within a study of cytomegalovirus exposure and HLA in healthy donors (dated by TCRdb to between 2016 and 2019). Regarding the study in general: An earlier analysis of roughly 500 of the donors reported more than 250 Gb of sequence data and around 120 million unique TCR beta sequences from 150 million to 200 million T cells. In a later analysis, previously published TCR beta repertoires from hundreds of donors were re-analyzed and high-resolution HLA genotyping was added so that TCR occurrence patterns could be studied. An early release that covered about 600 HLA-typed donors contained approximately 320 gigabases of sequencing data and roughly 84 million unique TCR sequences. Of the roughly 400 genotyped donors, roughly 80% were placed in the genetic ancestry cluster associated with self-reported Caucasian donors. Genome-wide SNP genotypes for about 55% of the roughly 670 donors were used in a later genetic analysis, which treated that subset as a discovery cohort. Among 398 genotyped donors of the cohort, an average of roughly 230,000 unique TCR beta nucleotide sequences was sequenced per donor, of which roughly 18% were non-productive. The study aimed to test whether signatures of past pathogen exposure could be identified by cataloging public T cell receptors. The study combined high-throughput TCR immunosequencing, statistical association of individual TCRs with disease status, and machine learning to predict cytomegalovirus infection status. The later analysis used no new phenotypic data to find candidate immune exposures, relying instead on TCR beta sequences and their occurrence across donors. Typing coverage varied by locus: roughly 629-630 donors for A, B, C, DRB1 and DQB1; about 520 for DQA1; approximately 570 for DPA1; approximately 470 for DPB1. Alongside the repertoire data, information on donor age, sex, ethnicity and CMV serostatus was compiled. HLA typing covered class I and class II loci at four-digit resolution. All discovery cohort repertoires had been generated on a single sequencing platform. In addition to the first cohort of 666 subjects, a separate validation cohort of over 90 different subjects was used. The study used immunosequencing to profile the T cell repertoires of 666 subjects and linked those repertoires to cytomegalovirus serostatus. To decide whether each TCR beta V gene segment behaved as functional or pseudogenic, an earlier analysis of approximately 620 of the donors relied on high-throughput TCR beta sequencing. Roughly 5 DR-DQ haplotypes were handled as single units for association and clustering, since linkage in the cohort was strong.

Library preparation employed the immunoSEQ multiplex PCR assay. For the multiplex PCR, a mixture combining 60 forward primers for TCR Vbeta segments and 13 reverse primers for TCR Jbeta segments was used. The CDR3 region of rearranged TCR beta genes was amplified from genomic DNA by a multiplex PCR assay. The Illumina HiSeq System was used to sequence the amplified TCR beta libraries as 87-base-pair reads. In the authors' own workflow: A later analysis counted about 76 million unique TCR beta chains across the 550 to 700 repertoires, and around 12 million of these chains were shared by at least two donors. Raw reads were error-corrected and collapsed into unique sequences by a nearest-neighbor algorithm in which closely related sequences were merged to remove PCR and sequencing errors. To assign V, D and J gene segments, CDR3 sequences were aligned to IMGT reference sequences. For a sequence to be retained, a match of at least six nucleotides to both a V gene segment and a J gene segment was required. A rearrangement counted as productive if the CDR3 had no stop codons and remained in frame with V and J, and every other rearrangement counted as non-productive. Following IMGT convention, CDR3 was defined as the stretch from the second conserved V-encoded cysteine to the conserved J-encoded phenylalanine. The earlier analysis of roughly 590 of the donors excluded any sequence lacking an unambiguous match to a single V gene segment. An earlier analysis of 587 of the donors classified V segments as functional when productive rearrangements were above 56.7% and as segregating when the standard deviation between donors was above 5%. To diagnose cytomegalovirus status from the catalog of TCR beta chain sequences, a statistical classification framework was built. A later analysis assigned V and J genes by comparing TCR nucleotide sequences with IMGT/GENE-DB human TR gene sequences. A later analysis assigned CDR3 sequences and most-parsimonious VDJ recombination scenarios with the TCRdist pipeline. In a later analysis, each TCR beta chain was defined by its CDR3 amino acid sequence together with its V-gene family, and reads without a unique V-gene family were excluded. In a later analysis, approximately 640 highly shared, low-generation-probability nucleotide sequences were removed to address suspected cross-contamination and a sequencing artifact. For each public chain, a later analysis derived a clonal expansion index from normalized ranks of inferred template counts within each repertoire. In a later analysis, generation probabilities were computed with a VDJ recombination model fitted to out-of-frame rearrangements, and the resulting probabilities were checked against IGoR. In a later analysis, hypergeometric tests were used to score TCR-TCR, TCR-HLA and TCR-CMV co-occurrence, with a repertoire-size bias correction applied to TCR pairs. False discovery rates were estimated in a later analysis by permuting HLA or CMV assignments 20 times. In a later analysis, co-occurring TCRs were grouped with DBSCAN, and TCRdist sequence similarity was added when clustering was performed within HLA-allele-positive subsets. Co-occurrence clustering excluded repertoires with fewer than 30,000 or more than 120,000 public chains, plus five with anomalous nucleotide sharing. As stored in TCRdb, this immuneACCESS dataset retains in-frame rearrangements with V and J assigned. A fraction of the clones does not appear; measured against another copy, unresolved V genes explain less than half of the discrepancy, and the remainder lacks a known reason. V and J calls and clone size are copied from that table; D and trimming were computed from the DNA. The sample records roughly 60,000 clones, less than 85% of which are singletons. Under 7% of the sample is held by the ten biggest clonotypes.

To note about this clone: Its antigen target is currently unknown. The record has no base qualities; no much larger clone is one base away.

General study outcomes and caveats: Linkage disequilibrium might explain the correlated functional status among segregating V segments, but an unknown experimental factor could not be ruled out. In vitro tests confirmed that three of the cytomegalovirus-associated TCR beta chains recognize cytomegalovirus antigens. This cohort had only TCR beta chains sequenced, and the lack of alpha or paired-chain data limited which features could be detected. In an earlier analysis of roughly 500 of the donors, most TCR beta V segments appeared in productive rearrangements about 87% or about 30% of the time, broadly matching IMGT annotations. CMV serostatus was the only immune exposure information available for the cohort. Because some donors lacked HLA typing at each locus, the association tests relied only on the typed subset. Strong co-occurrence of HLA alleles, especially DR and DQ, made assigning TCR associations to individual alleles difficult. Most TCR sequences were seen in very few donors, while some public TCRs were found in many individuals. In a later analysis, most CMV-associated TCR beta chains were found to appear HLA-restricted, with HLA associations seemingly driven largely by CMV exposure. Specific HLA alleles were associated with 16,951 TCR beta sequences at a false discovery rate of 0.05 in a later analysis. The presence/absence analyses assumed that sequencing depth was roughly uniform across donors, and that assumption may not be true. Because counts were too low, 15 to 20 rarely observed V segments, including chromosome 9 orphons, were left out of the earlier analysis of about 500 of the donors. A later analysis reported that several top co-occurrence clusters appeared linked to parvovirus B19, influenza, CMV and Epstein-Barr virus. In a later analysis, HLA-associated TCR beta chains showed more clonal expansion and lower generation probabilities than non-associated chains that were equally common. A cluster of highly shared sequence variants was judged likely to be a technical artifact of the sequencing pipeline. Some IMGT-functional V segments, including TRBV6-2 and TRBV6-3, could not be distinguished by the 87-base-pair reads and were therefore excluded. A further reported finding was that TCR beta sequences accurately predicted the HLA-A and HLA-B alleles for most subjects in the first cohort. In the study, 150 to 200 TCR beta chains were listed as associated with cytomegalovirus. A later genetic analysis associated a missense DCLRE1C variant with V-gene and J-gene trimming of TCR beta chains, and an independent cohort replicated the association. In a later genetic analysis, fewer N-insertions in productive TCRs were reported among donors in an Asian-associated ancestry cluster than the roughly 700-donor mean. The authors suggested that the approach could potentially be extended to other disease states and immunological phenotypes. A later analysis found that TCR association rates varied across HLA loci, with DRB1 alleles showing the most associated TCRs and HLA-C alleles the fewest. The classifier was reported to diagnose cytomegalovirus status with high specificity and sensitivity in both the original and validation cohorts.

In total, more than 500 healthy bone marrow donors made up the cohort. At the time of sampling, all cohort members were nominally healthy, though unrecorded immune exposures were likely present. The donor was CMV seronegative and belonged to the group of around 350 seronegative cohort members. A peripheral blood sample was collected from each donor, and TCR beta sequencing was performed on peripheral blood mononuclear cells. Genomic DNA extraction from the blood cell samples was performed with the Qiagen DNeasy Blood Extraction Kit. CDR1 MNHNS and CDR2 SASEGT are derived from the germline V gene. Compared with germline, V lacks 7 bases and J lacks 7 bases; bases without a gene match: 11. There are 15 amino acids in the CDR3, from cysteine to phenylalanine inclusive. Only the CDR3 portion is preserved as DNA: 45 bases, with reading frame beginning at the first base.

Sequencing was performed on PBMCs. The chain links TRBV6-1 with TRBJ2-1, and 9 bases in between align with TRBD2. The TCR comes from a woman aged 25 to 45 in good health and CMV-seronegative. The DNA sequence is TGTGCCAGCAACCCCCGGGCTAGCGGGAAGAATGAGCAGTTCTTC. Its product reads: CASNPRASGKNEQFF.